A selection of T cell receptor beta chains follows, all from one sample in a study of blood T cell repertoires in COVID-19. Here immunoSEQ multiplex PCR was the method, and the copy in TCRdb shows in-frame clones only, minus some. Of tens of thousands of clones in the sample, more than 85% were seen once. Sequenced input: peripheral blood. All receptors derive from a man aged 50 to 59 with acute or convalescent COVID-19. The CDR3 runs from the conserved cysteine through the conserved F or W. D genes are given only for firm matches.

>.|TRBV6-5
CASRSETLITGELFF
>.|TRBV19
CASSIAQISGANVLTF
>.|TRBV21-1
CASSKGWGREAFF
>.|TRBV11-2
CASSFYTGVEQYF
>.|TRBV5-1
CASSLGAGVETEAFF
>.|TRBV5-1
CASSVRGGGSEKLFF
>.|TRBV7-2
CASSPGRQNYEQYF
>TRBD1|TRBV19
CASSTWTGNSNQPQHF
>TRBD1|TRBV5-5
CASSNGQGNEKLFF
>.|TRBV10-3
CAISESGGSSNQPQHF
>.|TRBV7-9
CAGQVFGGSGANVLTF
>.|TRBV24-1
CATSDFGQPQHF
>.|TRBV29-1
CSVEVYGDTQYF
>.|TRBV2
CASSELVGGRQPQHF
>.|TRBV25-1
CASSERGWGGEKLFF
>TRBD1|TRBV2
CASRGQGTEAFF
>.|TRBV2
CASSDADTQYF
>TRBD2|TRBV18
CASSPAGGDEQFF
>TRBD1|TRBV18
CASSLGTDQFEAQHF
>.|TRBV30
CAWSRGTVGNTIYF
>TRBD2|TRBV9
CASSPEAGGGNEQFF
>.|TRBV2
CAIPDRNNEQFF
>.|TRBV12-3/TRBV12-4
CASSFSPRSTQYF
>.|TRBV18
CASSPNPRSIYNEQFF
>.|TRBV3-1/TRBV3-2
CASSQEREWKNTGELFF
>.|TRBV2
CASIQTITGDTQYF
>TRBD1|TRBV2
CASKGQGTYRELFF
>TRBD1|TRBV12-3/TRBV12-4
CASSHNRGTEAFF
>TRBD2|TRBV20-1
CSAVAGETQYF
>.|TRBV6-5
CASGFLAPGRTF
>.|TRBV5-6
CASSLAVPDGAYEQYF
>TRBD2|TRBV19
CASSILVWSSGGLHTGELFF
>.|TRBV6-5
CASSQNNYGYTF
>.|TRBV5-1
CASSPNRQGQETQYF
>TRBD2|TRBV7-2
CASSLEAGGWDF
>.|TRBV1
CTSSQEDLAGGRNRPGNEQFF
>TRBD2|TRBV11-2
CASSERGIQETQYF
>.|TRBV19
CASSPSAYKNIQYF
>TRBD2|TRBV24-1
CATSRAGGTDTQYF
>.|TRBV5-5
CASSPPSQSYEQYF
>.|TRBV27
CASSPYTAGRGEQYF
>TRBD1|TRBV19
CASRKPGQGDEKLFF
>TRBD1|TRBV7-8
CASGDRGQNTIYF
>.|TRBV6-5
CASSRGELNTEAFF
>.|TRBV10-3
CAISSGRDEQYF
>.|TRBV19
CASSIVDSRQETQYF
>.|TRBV9
CASSVRREQYF
>TRBD1|TRBV10-1
CASSESKEGTGSSYEQYF
>TRBD1|TRBV2
CASQDRGPTEAFF